The sequence of this T cell receptor (beta chain) was determined in a study of glioma-infiltrating T cells. This clonotype has a single count. Using RNA template, CDR3s of TCR alpha and beta were amplified with iRepertoire arm-PCR. Input was roughly 100-450 ng of tissue mRNA or PBMC total RNA. Using its own MiXCR run on the multiplex PCR reads, TCRdb lists one record per CDR3 protein. Here the sample spans 150,000 to 200,000 distinct CDR3 sequences, more than 35% being singletons. The CDR3 has 13 residues. In germline, CDR1 is SGHNT, CDR2 YYREEE (reference sequence). Trimming removed 1 base from V and 5 bases from J, with 10 bases in between.

The sequence was collected from a human donor with low-grade glioma or glioblastoma, undergoing nonglioma brain surgery, or in good health (not recorded which). This chain uses TRBV5-4 with TRBJ2-7; tentatively, D is TRBD2 (5 bases). Sequencing was done on a sample of glioma tissue, nonneoplastic brain tissue, or PBMCs (not recorded which). CDR3 in DNA: TGTGCCAGCAGCTTGACCTGGCGGGACGAGCAGTACTTC. Translating it yields CASSLTWRDEQYF.